A few counts support the clone carrying this TCR beta chain. This record belongs to a study of T cells after yellow fever vaccination. In the study overall: It was SMART-Seq v4 Ultra Low Input that prepared the fractions with low cell numbers.

This CDR3 spans 11 amino acids. V gave up 5 bases and J gave up 8 bases; unmatched junction bases: 6. CDR1 and CDR2 (germline): DFQATT, SNEGSKA (reference sequence). As TCR cDNA was made by 5'RACE template switching, a universal primer site and UMIs were added. In TCRdb, the 5' RACE reads were re-called with MiXCR into one record per CDR3 protein. This table has about 340,000 distinct CDR3 sequences, more than 8.5% appearing once. The chain uses TRBV20-1 and TRBJ2-7, with TRBD1 matching over 7 bases. The clonotype was recovered from a man between 18 and 29 years old who received the YFV17D yellow fever vaccine. The specimen comprised PBMCs, sampled on the day of the first yellow fever vaccination. The CDR3 region is CSAVRGQQQYF. CDR3 DNA: TGCAGTGCTGTAAGGGGGCAACAGCAGTACTTC.